These 18 T cell receptor beta chains share one sample of origin, sequenced in a study of blood T cell repertoires in COVID-19. Only in-frame clones appear in the TCRdb table, and some are missing; sequencing was by immunoSEQ multiplex PCR. The table lists 100,000 to 120,000 clones, roughly 76% of them singletons. Sequenced input: peripheral blood. The source is a woman between 65 and 79 years old with acute or convalescent COVID-19.

This clone came up many times. The chain has TRBV6-1 and TRBJ2-3; 8 positions match TRBD2. Germline values: CDR1 MNHNS, CDR2 SASEGT. V lost 2 bases to trimming and J lost 4 bases; unmatched junction nucleotides: 2. CDR3 length equals 14 residues. For the CDR3, the DNA is TGTGCCAGCAGTGAATCGGGGGGGGCAGATACGCAGTATTTT. Protein product: CASSESGGADTQYF.

This chain links TRBV14 with TRBJ2-7; 8 positions match TRBD1. The length of the CDR3 is 14 residues. With V trimmed by 4 bases and J by 2 bases, 4 bases remained unmatched. Germline CDR1 SGHDN, CDR2 FVKESK. The CDR3 here is CASSRDRGPYEQYF. The CDR3 DNA reads TGTGCCAGCAGCCGCGACAGGGGCCCCTACGAGCAGTACTTC.

This clone was recorded only once. This rearrangement joins TRBV28 to TRBJ2-5; possibly TRBD2 for D (6 bases). Trimming took 3 bases from V and 2 from J, leaving 10 bases between them. CDR3 length: 14 residues. Germline lookup yields CDR1 MDHEN and CDR2 SYDVKM. The CDR3 DNA sequence: TGTGCCAGCAGTTTGGGCGGGGTACAAGAGACCCAGTACTTC. Amino acids: CASSLGGVQETQYF.

J is TRBJ1-2 and V is TRBV5-1; 7 positions agree with TRBD1. This CDR3 has 14 residues. Trimming took 4 bases from V and 0 from J; bases not matched to a gene: 3. Per the germline V gene, CDR1 is SGHRS and CDR2 is YFSETQ. CDR3 loop: CASSRDSANYGYTF. Here the CDR3 DNA reads TGCGCCAGCAGCAGGGACAGCGCTAACTATGGCTACACCTTC. The variable domain in full, with the rest retrieved from reference TRBV5-1 and TRBJ1-2, is KAGVTQTPRYLIKTRGQQVTLSCSPISGHRSVSWYQQTPGQGLQFLFEYFSETQRNKGNFPGRFSGRQFSNSRSEMNVSTLELGDSALYLCASSRDSANYGYTFGSGTRLTVV.

The gene calls are TRBV30 and TRBJ2-1, with 9 bases matching TRBD2. In germline, CDR1 is GTSNPN, CDR2 SVGIG (reference sequence). The J segment lost 9 bases and the V segment lost 0 bases, leaving 9 bases of the junction unmatched. The CDR3 length is 15 residues. The CDR3 protein is CAWSVVSGGIGEQFF. In DNA, the CDR3 is TGTGCCTGGAGTGTTGTTAGCGGGGGAATAGGTGAGCAGTTCTTC.

The chain links TRBV7-9 to TRBJ2-1; tentative D call: TRBD2 (6 bases). The CDR3 has 15 amino acids. Germline V gives CDR1 SEHNR, CDR2 FQNEAQ (reference sequence). The V gene lost 7 bases and the J gene lost 2 bases, with 15 bases spanning the gap. The CDR3 loop reads CASNRAGGPYNEQFF. The CDR3 bases are TGTGCCAGCAATCGAGCCGGAGGGCCCTACAATGAGCAGTTCTTC. The whole variable domain, filled in from reference TRBV7-9 and TRBJ2-1, reads DTGVSQNPRHKITKRGQNVTFRCDPISEHNRLYWYRQTLGQGPEFLTYFQNEAQLEKSRLLSDRFSAERPKGSFSTLEIQRTEQGDSAMYLCASNRAGGPYNEQFFGPGTRLTVL.

This clone was seen a few times. V is TRBV7-2 and J is TRBJ1-2, with D maybe TRBD1 (5 bases). In germline, CDR1 is SGHTA, CDR2 FQGNSA. Trimming stripped 3 bases from V and 4 bases from J, with 9 bases between. The CDR3 sequence is 13 residues long. Here the CDR3 DNA reads TGTGCCAGCAGCTTTAGACAGCGCTATGGCTACACCTTC. Its protein product is CASSFRQRYGYTF.

The chain combines TRBV6-1 with TRBJ1-6; a weak D match, TRBD1 (5 bases). The V end was cut by 6 bases, the J end by 9 bases, with 15 bases between. This CDR3 contains 14 residues. The germline CDR1 and CDR2 sequences are MNHNS and SASEGT. CDR3 coding DNA: TGTGCCAGCAGCCGCGCAGGGATAGGTTCACCCCTCCACTTT. It specifies CASSRAGIGSPLHF.

Concerning this clone: One end of the junction does not line up with germline, which may come from a read error. The V and J genes are TRBV5-1 and TRBJ2-5; 9 nucleotides align to TRBD2. The CDR3 has 19 amino acids. Germline V lookup: CDR1 SGHRS, CDR2 YFSETQ. DNA for the CDR3: TGCGCCCGCAGCCGACGGGGGGTAGCGGGAGCGCCCTACCAAGAGACCCAGTACTTC. This sequence encodes CARSRRGVAGAPYQETQYF.

This clone came up a few times. V usage is TRBV5-6 and J usage is TRBJ2-3; tentatively, D is TRBD2 (5 bases). Germline V gene lookup returns CDR1 SGHDT and CDR2 YYEEEE. The CDR3 runs to 14 residues. Trimming removed 0 bases at V and 4 bases at J, with 9 bases between. CDR3 coding DNA: TGTGCCAGCAGCTTGGATGCGGGCGCAGATACGCAGTATTTT. Amino acid sequence: CASSLDAGADTQYF. Combining the CDR3 with reference TRBV5-6 and TRBJ2-3 gives the whole variable domain DAGVTQSPTHLIKTRGQQVTLRCSPKSGHDTVSWYQQALGQGPQFIFQYYEEEERQRGNFPDRFSGHQFPNYSSELNVNALLLGDSALYLCASSLDAGADTQYFGPGTRLTVL.

This clone was picked up a small number of times. The rearrangement links TRBV7-2 to TRBJ2-1; 8 nucleotides agree with TRBD2. J gave up 1 base and V 6 bases, and 5 bases lay outside the gene matches. Per the germline V gene, CDR1 is SGHTA and CDR2 is FQGNSA. The length of the CDR3 is 15 residues. This chain's CDR3 is CASSRTSRSYNEQFF. DNA for the CDR3: TGTGCCAGCAGTCGGACTAGCAGATCCTACAATGAGCAGTTCTTC.

The chain has TRBV19 and TRBJ1-4; tentatively, D is TRBD1 (5 bases). Germline-derived CDR1 and CDR2 are LNHDA and SQIVND (reference sequence). Trimming removed 3 bases from V and 0 bases from J, with 20 bases in between. The CDR3 length is 19 residues. The CDR3, as DNA: TGTGCCAGTAGTATGGCTGCGGGTTGGGACTTTGCAACTAATGAAAAACTGTTTTTT. This sequence encodes CASSMAAGWDFATNEKLFF.

The chain is built from TRBV9 and TRBJ2-7; a weak D match, TRBD1 (6 bases). Germline CDR1 and CDR2: SGDLS and YYNGEE. Trimming removed 1 base at V and 2 bases at J, with 10 bases between. The CDR3 runs to 14 residues. CDR3 protein: CASSVIPGAYEQYF. The CDR3, as DNA: TGTGCCAGCAGCGTAATCCCAGGGGCCTACGAGCAGTACTTC.

The chain couples TRBV5-4 to TRBJ2-3; 8 nucleotides match TRBD2. After removal of 8 bases from V and 1 base from J, the junction contained 9 bases not matched to a gene. Germline CDR1 and CDR2: SGHNT and YYREEE (reference sequence). The CDR3 loop spans 15 amino acids. CDR3 region: CASSPTSGGTDTQYF. The CDR3 nucleotides read TGTGCCAGTTCACCTACTAGCGGCGGCACAGATACGCAGTATTTT.

This sequence joins TRBV19 and TRBJ2-6; 8 nucleotides agree with TRBD1. Germline V lookup: CDR1 LNHDA, CDR2 SQIVND (reference sequence). This CDR3 is 17 amino acids long. The J segment lost 0 bases and the V segment lost 6 bases, leaving 7 bases of the junction unmatched. The CDR3 sequence is CASRPGQGASGANVLTF. CDR3 coding DNA: TGTGCCAGTAGACCCGGACAGGGCGCCTCTGGGGCCAACGTCCTGACTTTC.

The genes are TRBV10-3 and TRBJ1-1; 9 bases line up with TRBD1. This CDR3 contains 14 residues. J lost 4 bases, V lost 2 bases, and 2 bases had no gene match. CDR1 and CDR2 (germline): ENHRY, SYGVKD. The CDR3 sequence is CAISEDRGTTEAFF. DNA for the CDR3: TGTGCCATCAGTGAGGACAGGGGGACCACTGAAGCTTTCTTT.

This clone has only a few counts. This chain joins TRBV27 and TRBJ2-1; D perhaps matches TRBD2 (6 bases). The CDR3 contains 12 residues. Trimming left V 4 bases short and J 8 bases short, with 9 bases between. The germline V gene has CDR1 MNHEY and CDR2 SMNVEV (reference sequence). The CDR3 here is CASSSAGYEQFF. The CDR3 DNA reads as TGTGCCAGCAGTTCCGCGGGGTATGAGCAGTTCTTC.

Here the CDR3 reads CASSEGPGQGITF. In DNA form, the CDR3 reads TGCGCCAGCAGTGAGGGTCCGGGACAGGGGATCACCTTC. The chain employs TRBV10-1 and TRBJ1-2, with 10 bases matching TRBD1. The length of the CDR3 is 13 residues. The J segment lost 13 bases and the V segment lost 2 bases, leaving 7 bases of the junction unmatched. Germline CDR1 reads WNHNN; CDR2 reads SYGVQD (reference sequence).